These T cell receptor beta chains were read from a single sample in a study of T cells in tuberculosis. The method was immunoSEQ multiplex PCR; TCRdb's version includes in-frame clones alone and lacks a portion of them. The sample includes 85,000 to 90,000 clones, more than 75% of them seen just once. The sample consisted of CD1b-GMM tetramer-negative cells sorted from PBMCs. The origin of the receptors is an adult woman with latent tuberculosis. Each CDR3 is given with its conserved first and last residue.

>TRBJ2-1|TRBV12-5
CASGSSNEQFF
>TRBJ1-3|TRBV10-3
CAISDPGSPGNTIYF
>TRBJ1-1|TRBV2
CATVGTRGTEAFF
>TRBJ2-1|TRBV11-2
CASSFPATSGGADEQFF
>TRBJ2-5|TRBV7-9
CASSWTRLAGEQETQYF
>TRBJ1-6|TRBV7-2
CASSGRSSYNSPLHF
>TRBJ1-5|TRBV28
CASSSNPGTVYQPQHF
>TRBJ2-1|TRBV19
CASSIGASQSSYNEQFF
>TRBJ2-2|TRBV7-2
CASSWHLRDRGYGGELFF
>TRBJ1-2|TRBV6-5
CASSDGGGGYGYTF
>TRBJ1-1|TRBV23-1
CASSQSRGHTEAFF
>TRBJ2-2|TRBV18
CASSHPSGFQTGELFF
>TRBJ1-2|TRBV19
CASSGTGSYGYTF
>TRBJ1-1|TRBV28
CASRGGHRGATEAFF
>TRBJ2-3|TRBV5-6
CASSSPGLAGPGDTQYF
>TRBJ1-2|TRBV7-8
CASSLEPGHNYGYTF
>TRBJ1-2|TRBV7-8
CASSLAGALYGYTF
>TRBJ2-2|TRBV7-6
CASSLRATGTNTGELFF
>TRBJ1-6|TRBV9
CASSQGQVNSPLHF
>TRBJ2-1|TRBV6-5
CASSYRTGGARNEQFF
>TRBJ1-3|TRBV5-1
CASSPTGISGNTIYF
>TRBJ1-1|TRBV28
CASGLANTEAFF
>TRBJ2-2|TRBV5-1
CASSLVTGLTGELFF
>TRBJ2-7|TRBV7-2
CASSSRDRTYEQYF
>TRBJ2-1|TRBV7-2
CASSLVGGASYNEQFF
>TRBJ2-2|TRBV19
CASSIIRGEGTGELFF
>TRBJ1-3|TRBV9
CASSVQRTGNTIYF
>TRBJ1-2|TRBV19
CASRGDRGPGYTF
>TRBJ2-1|TRBV5-1
CASTLGGGNSYNEQFF
>TRBJ2-5|TRBV9
CASSAADSSQETQYF
>TRBJ1-2|TRBV18
CASSPLGVQGNNYGYTF
>TRBJ2-1|TRBV13
CASSFRAGGPNNEQFF
>TRBJ1-1|TRBV6-5
CASSPYSNTEAFF
>TRBJ1-1|TRBV29-1
CSDLRRQGPTFEAFF
>TRBJ1-1|TRBV25-1
CASSEGGRAEAFF
>TRBJ1-4|TRBV14
CASSQVQGGEKLFF
>TRBJ1-2|TRBV7-8
CASSPGTGISYGYTF
>TRBJ2-2|TRBV6-5
CASSSGTNTGELFF
>TRBJ2-1|TRBV7-9
CASSFGQGADNEQFF
>TRBJ2-7|TRBV7-9
CASSLAQELAHEQYF
>TRBJ2-7|TRBV2
CASRYGGQGSYEQYF
>TRBJ1-2|TRBV5-1
CASSLALRGQGVGYTF
>TRBJ1-6|TRBV30
CAWSVGLSPLHF
>TRBJ2-1|TRBV9
CASSVGGMRGGHEQFF
>TRBJ1-2|TRBV19
CASWRGGSGYTF
>TRBJ2-3|TRBV5-1
CASSLDRGLQYF
>TRBJ2-2|TRBV19
CASSIRTGRNTGELFF
>TRBJ1-3|TRBV5-1
CASSPSGAHSGNTIYF
>TRBJ2-1|TRBV30
CAWGAALQSEQFF
>TRBJ1-2|TRBV13
CASSLGGAGYGYTF
>TRBJ1-3|TRBV19
CASSHRAPSGNTIYF
>TRBJ2-7|TRBV19
CASTDSGGTYEQYF
>TRBJ2-4|TRBV27
CASSLSNRGRAIQYF
>TRBJ2-1|TRBV5-1
CASSIGQLYNEQFF
>TRBJ1-3|TRBV28
CAISERSPRGNIGNTIYF
>TRBJ2-5|TRBV18
CASSSRLAGGQETQYF
>TRBJ1-5|TRBV19
CASSETDRASQPQHF
>TRBJ2-3|TRBV4-1
CASSQWAGPTDTQYF
>TRBJ1-4|TRBV18
CASSPPEGRKTNEKLFF